This entry describes one TCR beta chain. This specimen comes from a study of beta chain features in type 1 diabetes. cDNA synthesis used the whole RNA isolate, giving expressed TCRB sequences. Sequenced by immunoSEQ multiplex PCR; TCRdb stores in-frame clones only, minus some. The sample has some 150,000 clones, approximately 9.8% seen once. Sequencing was performed on central memory CD4+ T cells from blood. The sequence was collected from a woman aged 35 to 49 in good health.

CDR3 amino acids: CASRVGRNSPLHF. Written as DNA, the CDR3 is TGTGCCAGCAGGGTGGGCAGAAATTCACCCCTCCACTTT. This chain joins TRBV7-9 and TRBJ1-6, with D hard to call. CDR3 size: 13 residues. Germline V lookup: CDR1 SEHNR, CDR2 FQNEAQ (reference sequence). With 6 bases removed from V and 7 bases from J, the gap between germline ends came to 10 bases.